This entry lists 8 T cell receptor beta chains sequenced from one sample in a study of sequential checkpoint blockade in melanoma. Only in-frame clones appear in the TCRdb table, and some are missing; sequencing was by immunoSEQ multiplex PCR. The sample yields approximately 1,500 clones, around four fifths seen once. Treatment indicated: randomized to nivolumab then ipilimumab (arm A) or the reverse (arm B). This specimen was CD8+ T cells sorted from blood (inferred from file names), taken from a patient given nivolumab and ipilimumab in sequence. The receptors here all came from a human donor with melanoma.

This clone is classed as large. CDR3 amino acids: CASSVGTLTSGDEQYF. The CDR3 region has the DNA TGTGCCAGCAGCGTAGGTACGTTGACTAGCGGCGACGAGCAGTACTTC. The chain is built from TRBV9 and TRBJ2-7; TRBD2 aligns across 9 bases. CDR1 SGDLS and CDR2 YYNGEE come from the germline V gene. J was trimmed by 5 bases and V by 0 bases; bases with no gene match: 9. The CDR3 sequence is 16 residues long.

The V call is TRBV11-2, the J call TRBJ1-2, with D maybe TRBD1 (6 bases). CDR3 size: 14 residues. Trimming cost V 5 bases and J 4 bases, with 14 bases left between them. Germline V gene sequence: CDR1 SGHAT, CDR2 FQNNGV. This CDR3 reads CASSRDTSGYGYTF. CDR3 nucleotides: TGTGCCAGCAGCCGGGACACATCCGGCTATGGCTACACCTTC.

The chain links TRBV7-6 to TRBJ2-7; 8 bases are shared with TRBD1. The CDR3 runs to 15 residues. With V trimmed by 5 bases and J by 1 base, 7 bases remained unmatched. The germline gives CDR1 SGHVS, CDR2 FNYEAQ. The CDR3 DNA reads as TGTGCCAGCAGCCCACTAGGGACAGGTTCCTACGAGCAGTACTTC. Protein product: CASSPLGTGSYEQYF.

The J gene is TRBJ1-6, the V gene TRBV15, with 9 positions matching TRBD1. V was pared by 1 base and J by 4 bases, with 2 bases of the junction left unmatched. Germline assignment: CDR1 LNHNV and CDR2 YYDKDF (reference sequence). The CDR3 runs 16 residues. The CDR3 sequence: CATSRGTGAYNSPLHF. CDR3 DNA: TGTGCCACCAGCAGAGGGACAGGGGCATATAATTCACCCCTCCACTTT.

The rearrangement uses TRBV27 and TRBJ1-1; D ambiguous. The CDR3 runs 13 residues. Germline V gene data show CDR1 as MNHEY and CDR2 as SMNVEV (reference sequence). Trimming removed 0 bases from V and 7 bases from J, with 9 bases in between. The chain's CDR3 is CASSLSRRNEAFF. The DNA of the CDR3 is TGTGCCAGCAGTTTATCACGGAGAAATGAAGCTTTCTTT.

The chain couples TRBV30 to TRBJ2-7; TRBD1 aligns across 8 bases. J was trimmed by 0 bases and V by 2 bases; bases with no gene match: 3. The CDR3 is made up of 14 amino acids. Per the germline V gene, CDR1 is GTSNPN and CDR2 is SVGIG (reference sequence). The CDR3 DNA sequence: TGTGCCTGGAGTAGACAGGGGATCTCCTACGAGCAGTACTTC. Translation gives CAWSRQGISYEQYF.

This clone has only a few counts. The rearrangement links TRBV30 to TRBJ2-7; D remains unclear. The germline V gene encodes CDR1 GTSNPN and CDR2 SVGIG (reference sequence). Trimming pared 3 bases from V and 5 bases from J, leaving 14 bases between. The CDR3 length is 13 residues. The CDR3 reads CAWRQLPPNEQYF. The CDR3 DNA sequence: TGTGCCTGGAGGCAACTCCCCCCCAACGAGCAGTACTTC.

This clone has a handful of counts. The chain uses TRBV27 and TRBJ2-7, with a possible D match to TRBD1 (6 bases). CDR3 size: 15 residues. Germline lookup yields CDR1 MNHEY and CDR2 SMNVEV (reference sequence). Trimming removed 2 bases at V and 0 bases at J, with 11 bases between. Here the CDR3 reads CASSLGRGGSYEQYF. The CDR3 DNA reads TGTGCCAGCAGTTTAGGTCGAGGGGGCTCCTACGAGCAGTACTTC.